The clone carrying this T cell receptor (beta chain) has a count of ten or more. Its specificity is not known. Building the TCR beta libraries relied on iRepertoire HTBI primers, and CDR3 regions underwent Arm-PCR. MiXCR was run by TCRdb on the multiplex PCR reads, yielding one entry per CDR3 protein. This table holds some 220,000 distinct CDR3 sequences, roughly 19% found once. The sample originates from a study of regulatory T cells in long-lasting Graves disease. Overall study findings and caveats: TRBV28, TRBJ1-2 and TRBJ2-5 emerged as the favored segments in persistent disease.

Germline V gives CDR1 SGHRS, CDR2 YFSETQ. V was pared by 0 bases and J by 5 bases, with 5 bases of the junction left unmatched. The CDR3 length is 16 residues. As for time point: newly diagnosed GD, antithyroid drugs for less than 3 months. Researchers made the TCR library from RNA that was extracted from PBMCs. This sample was shared with a second study, whose subject was T cells in Graves' hyperthyroidism and ophthalmopathy. That study reports: Stable disease denoted Graves' hyperthyroidism without ophthalmopathy progression within 18 months. Pregnant or lactating patients were excluded, as were those with uncontrolled infection or other autoimmune disease. Initially, a first-round RT-PCR of the TCR CDR3 employed the HTBI primer set.

V is TRBV5-1 and J is TRBJ2-2; TRBD1 matches 9 bases. Sequenced here: peripheral blood mononuclear cells (PBMCs), sampled at new diagnosis, from a patient treated with antithyroid drugs. The origin of this receptor is a young woman with Graves disease. CDR3 coding DNA: TGCGCCAGCAGCTTGGCCGGGACAGGGATGACCGGGGAGCTGTTTTTT. Its protein product is CASSLAGTGMTGELFF.